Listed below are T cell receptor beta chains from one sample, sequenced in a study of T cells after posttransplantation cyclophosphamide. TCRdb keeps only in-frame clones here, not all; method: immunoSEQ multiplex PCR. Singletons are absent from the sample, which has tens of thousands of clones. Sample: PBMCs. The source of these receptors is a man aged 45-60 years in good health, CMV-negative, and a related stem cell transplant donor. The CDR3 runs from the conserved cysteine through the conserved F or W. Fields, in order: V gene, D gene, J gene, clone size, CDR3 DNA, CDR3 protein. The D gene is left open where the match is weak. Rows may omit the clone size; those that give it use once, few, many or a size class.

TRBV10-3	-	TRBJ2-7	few	TGTGCCACAGGACAGACCTACGAGCAGTACTTC	CATGQTYEQYF
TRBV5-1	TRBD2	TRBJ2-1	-	TGCGTCAGCAGCTTGGTTGGTAGCGGGGCATCCTACAATGAGCAGTTCTTC	CVSSLVGSGASYNEQFF
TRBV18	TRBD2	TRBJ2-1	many	TGTGCCAGCTCACCACGGACTAGCGGTTACAATGAGCAGTTCTTC	CASSPRTSGYNEQFF
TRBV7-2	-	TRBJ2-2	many	TGTGCCAGCAGCTTCCCAAGGGGTTCTCGGATATACACCGGGGAGCTGTTTTTT	CASSFPRGSRIYTGELFF
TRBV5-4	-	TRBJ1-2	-	TGTGCCAGCAGCCGCGCGGTGGGGCAGGGGCATGGCTACACCTTC	CASSRAVGQGHGYTF
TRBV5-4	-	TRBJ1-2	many	TGTGCCAGCAGCCCGGTGATGGGGCTTGGCTACACCTTC	CASSPVMGLGYTF
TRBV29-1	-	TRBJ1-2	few	TGCAGCGCTGGGGGGGCTGGCTACACCTTC	CSAGGAGYTF
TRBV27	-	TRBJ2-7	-	TGTGCCAGCACCCCCTTAGGGGGCTACGAGCAGTACTTC	CASTPLGGYEQYF
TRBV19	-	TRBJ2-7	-	TGTGCCAGTAGTATAGATGGGTACAGGGTCTACGAGCAGTACTTC	CASSIDGYRVYEQYF
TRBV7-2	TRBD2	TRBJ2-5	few	TGTGCCAGCAGAGCGGGGTCGTCAGAGACCCAGTACTTC	CASRAGSSETQYF
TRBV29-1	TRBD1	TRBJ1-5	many	TGCAGCGTTGTCCCTGGACAGGGGCGGCCCCAGCATTTT	CSVVPGQGRPQHF
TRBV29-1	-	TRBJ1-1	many	TGCAGCGTCGTTGGGGCGATGTTTACCGGCACTGAAGCTTTCTTT	CSVVGAMFTGTEAFF
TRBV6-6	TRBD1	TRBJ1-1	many	TGTGCCAGCATTTTACAGGGGGCCCTGGGCACTGAAGCTTTCTTT	CASILQGALGTEAFF
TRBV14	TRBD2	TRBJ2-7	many	TGTGCCAGCAGCCAAGACTGGCTAGCGGGGCACGAGCAGTACTTC	CASSQDWLAGHEQYF
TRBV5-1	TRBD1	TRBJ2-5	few	TGCGCCAGCAGCTTTCCGGGACAGACTCAAGAGACCCAGTACTTC	CASSFPGQTQETQYF
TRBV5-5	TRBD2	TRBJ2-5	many	TGTGCCAGCAGCATCGCACCGTCTAGCGGTCAAGAGACCCAGTACTTC	CASSIAPSSGQETQYF
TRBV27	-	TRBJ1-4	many	TGTGCCAGCAGTTTATACAGGGAGGGGGGATATGGGGAAAAACTGTTTTTT	CASSLYREGGYGEKLFF
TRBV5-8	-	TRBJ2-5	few	TGTGCCAGCAGCTTTCGGGGGACGGAGACCCAGTACTTC	CASSFRGTETQYF
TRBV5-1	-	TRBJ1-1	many	TGCGCCAGCAGCTCACAGGGATATGAAGCTTTCTTT	CASSSQGYEAFF
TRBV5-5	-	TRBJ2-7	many	TGTGCCAGCAGCTTGGGGACAGTTACCTACGAGCAGTACTTC	CASSLGTVTYEQYF
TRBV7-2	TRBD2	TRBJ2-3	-	TGTGCCAGCAGCTTAGTTCGTGGGACTAGCGGTCACACAGATACGCAGTATTTT	CASSLVRGTSGHTDTQYF
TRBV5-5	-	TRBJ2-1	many	TGTGCCAGCAGCATCCACGATACTCTAGGGGGCAATGAGCAGTTCTTC	CASSIHDTLGGNEQFF